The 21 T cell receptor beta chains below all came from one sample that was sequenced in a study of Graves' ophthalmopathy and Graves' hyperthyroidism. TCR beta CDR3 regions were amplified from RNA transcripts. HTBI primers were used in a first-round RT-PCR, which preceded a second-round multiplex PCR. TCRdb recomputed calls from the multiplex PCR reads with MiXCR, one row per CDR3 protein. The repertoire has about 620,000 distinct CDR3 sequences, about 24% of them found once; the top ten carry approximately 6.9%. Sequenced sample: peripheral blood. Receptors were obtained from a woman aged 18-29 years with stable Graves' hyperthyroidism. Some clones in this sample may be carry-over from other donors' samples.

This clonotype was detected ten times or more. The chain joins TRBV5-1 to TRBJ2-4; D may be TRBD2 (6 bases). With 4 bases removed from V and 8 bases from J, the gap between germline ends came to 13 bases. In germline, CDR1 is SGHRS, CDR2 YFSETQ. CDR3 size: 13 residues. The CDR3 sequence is CASSLGSWDIQYF. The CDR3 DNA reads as TGCGCCAGCAGCCTCGGGAGTTGGGACATTCAGTACTTC.

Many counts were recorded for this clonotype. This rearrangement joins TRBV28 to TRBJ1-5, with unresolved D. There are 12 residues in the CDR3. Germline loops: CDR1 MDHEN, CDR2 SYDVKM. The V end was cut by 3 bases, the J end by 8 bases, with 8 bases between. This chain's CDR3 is CASSLVGEPQHF. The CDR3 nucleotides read TGTGCCAGCAGTTTGGTCGGTGAGCCCCAGCATTTT.

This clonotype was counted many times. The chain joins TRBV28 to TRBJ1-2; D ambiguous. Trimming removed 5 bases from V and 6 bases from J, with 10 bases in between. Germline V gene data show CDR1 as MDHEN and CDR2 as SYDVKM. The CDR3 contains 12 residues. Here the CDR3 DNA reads TGTGCCAGCAGTCGACCTACGGATGGCTACACCTTC. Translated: CASSRPTDGYTF.

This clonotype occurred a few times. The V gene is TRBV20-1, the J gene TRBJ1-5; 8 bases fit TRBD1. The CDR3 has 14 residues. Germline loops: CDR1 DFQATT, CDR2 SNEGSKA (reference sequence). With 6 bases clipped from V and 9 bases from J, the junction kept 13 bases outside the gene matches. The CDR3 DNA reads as TGCAGTGCATGGACAGGGCGACACAAAAGGCCCCAGCATTTT. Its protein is CSAWTGRHKRPQHF.

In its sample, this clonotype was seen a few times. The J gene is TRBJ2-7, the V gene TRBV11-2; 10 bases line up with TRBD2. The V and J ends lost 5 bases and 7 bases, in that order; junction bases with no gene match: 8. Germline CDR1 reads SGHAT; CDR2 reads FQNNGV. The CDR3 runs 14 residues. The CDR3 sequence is CASSPLAGVGEQYF. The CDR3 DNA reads TGTGCCAGCAGCCCCCTAGCGGGAGTGGGTGAGCAGTACTTC.

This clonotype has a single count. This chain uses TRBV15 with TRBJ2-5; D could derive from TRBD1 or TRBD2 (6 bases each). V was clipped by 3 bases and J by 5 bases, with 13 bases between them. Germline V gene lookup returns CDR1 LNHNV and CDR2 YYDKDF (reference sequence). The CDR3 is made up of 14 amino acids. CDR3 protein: CATSSPGGGETQYF. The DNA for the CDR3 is TGTGCCACCAGCAGCCCCGGGGGCGGGGAGACCCAGTACTTC. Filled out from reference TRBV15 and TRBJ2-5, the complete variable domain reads DAMVIQNPRYQVTQFGKPVTLSCSQTLNHNVMYWYQQKSSQAPKLLFHYYDKDFNNEADTPDNFQSRRPNTSFCFLDIRSPGLGDTAMYLCATSSPGGGETQYFGPGTRLLVL.

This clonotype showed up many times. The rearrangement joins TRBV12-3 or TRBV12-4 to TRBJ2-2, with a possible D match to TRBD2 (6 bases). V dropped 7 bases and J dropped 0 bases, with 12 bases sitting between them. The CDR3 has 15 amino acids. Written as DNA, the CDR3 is TGTGCCAGCACCCTGGAGGGTCCGAACACCGGGGAGCTGTTTTTT. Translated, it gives CASTLEGPNTGELFF.

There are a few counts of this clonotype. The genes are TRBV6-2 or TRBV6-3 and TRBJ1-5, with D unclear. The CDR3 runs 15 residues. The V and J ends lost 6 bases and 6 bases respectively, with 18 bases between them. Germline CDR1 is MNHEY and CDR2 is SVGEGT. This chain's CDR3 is CASRSRRVFAQPQHF. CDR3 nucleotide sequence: TGTGCCAGCAGGAGCAGGCGGGTATTCGCTCAGCCCCAGCATTTT.

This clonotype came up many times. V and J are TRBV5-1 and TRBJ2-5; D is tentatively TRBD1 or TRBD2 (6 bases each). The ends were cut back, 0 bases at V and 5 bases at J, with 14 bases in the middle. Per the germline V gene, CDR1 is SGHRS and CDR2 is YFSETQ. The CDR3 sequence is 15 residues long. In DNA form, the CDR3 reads TGCGCCAGCAGCTTGGGAGGGGGGACGACGGAGACCCAGTACTTC. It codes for CASSLGGGTTETQYF.

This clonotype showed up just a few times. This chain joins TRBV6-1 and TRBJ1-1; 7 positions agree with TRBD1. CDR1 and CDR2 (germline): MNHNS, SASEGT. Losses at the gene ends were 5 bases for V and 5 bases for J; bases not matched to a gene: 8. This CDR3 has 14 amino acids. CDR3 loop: CASSTSGGRTEAFF. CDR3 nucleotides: TGTGCCAGCAGTACCTCAGGGGGTCGGACTGAAGCTTTCTTT.

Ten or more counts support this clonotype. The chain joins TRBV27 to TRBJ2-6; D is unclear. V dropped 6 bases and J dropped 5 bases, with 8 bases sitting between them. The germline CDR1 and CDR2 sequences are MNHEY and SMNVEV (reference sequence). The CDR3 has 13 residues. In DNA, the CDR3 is TGTGCCAGCAGATCTTATAGGGCCAACGTCCTGACTTTC. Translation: CASRSYRANVLTF.

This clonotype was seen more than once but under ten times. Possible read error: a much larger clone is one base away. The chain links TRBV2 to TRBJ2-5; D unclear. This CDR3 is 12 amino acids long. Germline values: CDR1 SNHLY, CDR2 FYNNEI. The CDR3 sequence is CASSGGRETKYF. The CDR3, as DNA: TGTGCCAGCAGTGGCGGACGAGAGACCAAGTACTTC.

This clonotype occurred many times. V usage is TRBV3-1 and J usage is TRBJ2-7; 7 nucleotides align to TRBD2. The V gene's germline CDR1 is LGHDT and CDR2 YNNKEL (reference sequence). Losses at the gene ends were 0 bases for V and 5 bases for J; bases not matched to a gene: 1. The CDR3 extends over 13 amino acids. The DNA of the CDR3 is TGTGCCAGCAGCCAAGATGGGGGGGACGAGCAGTACTTC. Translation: CASSQDGGDEQYF.

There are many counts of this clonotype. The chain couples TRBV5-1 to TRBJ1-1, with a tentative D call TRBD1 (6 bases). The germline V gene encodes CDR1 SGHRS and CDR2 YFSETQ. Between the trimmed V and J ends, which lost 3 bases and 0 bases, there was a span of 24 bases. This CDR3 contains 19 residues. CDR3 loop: CASSSGTGSRNVMNTEAFF. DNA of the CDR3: TGCGCCAGCAGCTCGGGAACAGGGTCCCGAAATGTGATGAACACTGAAGCTTTCTTT.

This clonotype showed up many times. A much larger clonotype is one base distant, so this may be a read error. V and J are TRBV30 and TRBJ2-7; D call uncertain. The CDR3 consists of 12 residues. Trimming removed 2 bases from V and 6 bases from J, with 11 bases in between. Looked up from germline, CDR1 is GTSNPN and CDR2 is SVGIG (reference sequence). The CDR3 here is CAWSPDTCEQYF. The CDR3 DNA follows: TGTGCCTGGAGTCCAGACACCTGCGAGCAGTACTTC.

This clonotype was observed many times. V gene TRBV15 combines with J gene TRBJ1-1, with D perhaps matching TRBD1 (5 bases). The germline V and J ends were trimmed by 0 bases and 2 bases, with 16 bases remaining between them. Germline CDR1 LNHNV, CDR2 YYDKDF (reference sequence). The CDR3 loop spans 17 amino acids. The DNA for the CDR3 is TGTGCCACCAGCAGAGAGACAGCCTCGTCTGACAACACTGAAGCTTTCTTT. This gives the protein CATSRETASSDNTEAFF.

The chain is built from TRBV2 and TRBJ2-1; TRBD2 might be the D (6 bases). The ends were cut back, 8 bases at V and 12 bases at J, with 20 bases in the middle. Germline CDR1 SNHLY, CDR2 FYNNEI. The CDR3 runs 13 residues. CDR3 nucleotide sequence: TGTGCCAGCTCGAACGGGCGGATGGGGGGGCAGTTCTTC. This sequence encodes CASSNGRMGGQFF.

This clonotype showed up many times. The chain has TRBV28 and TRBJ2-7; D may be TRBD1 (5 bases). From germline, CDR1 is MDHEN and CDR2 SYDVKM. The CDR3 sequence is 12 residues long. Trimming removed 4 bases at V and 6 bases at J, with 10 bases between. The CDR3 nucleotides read TGTGCCAGCAGTTCACAGGTTGTCGAGCAGTACTTC. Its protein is CASSSQVVEQYF.

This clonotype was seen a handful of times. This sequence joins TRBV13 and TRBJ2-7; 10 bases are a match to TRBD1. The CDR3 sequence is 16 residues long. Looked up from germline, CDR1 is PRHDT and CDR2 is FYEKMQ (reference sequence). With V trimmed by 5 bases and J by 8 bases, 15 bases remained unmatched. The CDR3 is CASSPPSAGTGAKQYF. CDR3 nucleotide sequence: TGTGCCAGCAGCCCCCCATCCGCCGGGACAGGGGCCAAGCAGTACTTC.

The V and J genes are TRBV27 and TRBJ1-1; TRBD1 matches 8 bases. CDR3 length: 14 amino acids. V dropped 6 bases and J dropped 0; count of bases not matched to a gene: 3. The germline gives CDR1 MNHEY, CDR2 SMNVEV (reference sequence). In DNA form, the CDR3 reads TGTGCCAGCAGGCAGGGGGCGTTGAACACTGAAGCTTTCTTT. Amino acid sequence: CASRQGALNTEAFF.

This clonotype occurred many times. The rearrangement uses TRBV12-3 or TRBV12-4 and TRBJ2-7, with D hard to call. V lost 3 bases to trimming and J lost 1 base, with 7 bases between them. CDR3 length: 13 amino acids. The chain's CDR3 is CASSFSRSYEQYF. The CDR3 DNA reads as TGTGCCAGCAGTTTTTCCCGATCCTACGAGCAGTACTTC.